This is a list of T cell receptor beta chains from one sample in a study of blood T cell repertoires in COVID-19. Generated by immunoSEQ multiplex PCR, the TCRdb table keeps only in-frame clones and is missing some. The data show about 130,000 clones, approximately 90% seen once. The sequenced material came from peripheral blood. The receptors were sampled from a man in his 60s with active or convalescent COVID-19. The CDR3 runs from the conserved cysteine through the conserved F or W. Fields, in order: V gene, CDR3 protein.

>TRBV19
CASSRGGETQYF
>TRBV7-2
CASSLRRGGASTDTQYF
>TRBV5-1
CASSFGQGREAFF
>TRBV7-3
CASSRIGGGETQYF
>TRBV2
CASRLGSYEQYF
>TRBV19
CASSLAGQSYEQYF
>TRBV28
CASGPGQFMNTEAFF
>TRBV7-8
CASSLAPRVTGELFF
>TRBV10-3
CAISEYRGGTEAFF
>TRBV19
CASTRDSNYGYTF